The source of this TCR beta chain is a study of regulatory T cells in long-lasting Graves disease. The time point denotes: newly diagnosed GD, antithyroid drugs for less than 3 months. Preparation of the TCR library used RNA extracted from PBMCs. This CDR3 comprises 13 residues. Per the germline V gene, CDR1 is SQVTM and CDR2 is ANQGSEA. Trimming cost V 3 bases and J 4 bases, with 12 bases left between them. This clonotype was detected only a few times. Relying on iRepertoire HTBI primers and Arm-PCR of CDR3 regions, the team built TCR beta libraries. One entry per CDR3 protein results from TCRdb running MiXCR on the multiplex PCR reads. The sample lists hundreds of thousands of distinct CDR3 sequences, approximately 15% occurring once. This sample was also put to use in a study of T cells in Graves' hyperthyroidism and ophthalmopathy.

Sequencing used peripheral blood mononuclear cells (PBMCs), obtained at new diagnosis, from a patient treated with antithyroid drugs. This sequence was found in a woman between 25 and 40 years old with Graves disease. The rearrangement joins TRBV29-1 to TRBJ1-1, with D perhaps TRBD1 (5 bases). The CDR3 nucleotides read TGCAGCGTTGAGTATGGGGCTAGCACTGAAGCTTTCTTT. This gives the protein CSVEYGASTEAFF.